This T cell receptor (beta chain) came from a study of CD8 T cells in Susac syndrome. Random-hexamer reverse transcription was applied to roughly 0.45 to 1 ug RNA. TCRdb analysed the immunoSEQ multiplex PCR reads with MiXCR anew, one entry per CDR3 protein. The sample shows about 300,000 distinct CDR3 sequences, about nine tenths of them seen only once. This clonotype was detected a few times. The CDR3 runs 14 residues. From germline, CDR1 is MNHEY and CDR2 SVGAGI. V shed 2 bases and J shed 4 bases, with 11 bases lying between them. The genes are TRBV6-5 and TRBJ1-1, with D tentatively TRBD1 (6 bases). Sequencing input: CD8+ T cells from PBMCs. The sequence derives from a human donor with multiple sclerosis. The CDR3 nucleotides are TGTGCCAGCAGTTACGGGCCAGGGGCCACTGAAGCTTTCTTT. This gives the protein CASSYGPGATEAFF.